The 30 T cell receptor beta chains presented below share a single source sample, sequenced in a study of T cells after yellow fever vaccination. TCRdb ran MiXCR on the 5' RACE reads and lists one entry per CDR3 protein. The data contain 360,000 or so distinct CDR3 sequences, roughly 10% of them singletons. Sequenced material: PBMCs, taken on the day of the first yellow fever vaccination. The receptors shown here come from a man between 18 and 35 years old who received the YFV17D yellow fever vaccine.

This chain joins TRBV21-1 and TRBJ1-1; no check of the table's D call, TRBD1, against the DNA was made. TRBV21-1 is reported as a pseudogene. The CDR3 contains 17 residues. The CDR3 reads CASSKWVKRQGPAEAFF. The CDR3 DNA is TGTGCCAGCAGCAAATGGGTGAAAAGACAGGGCCCCGCTGAAGCTTTCTTT.

This clonotype has only a few counts. V is TRBV6-5 and J is TRBJ1-5; D gene uncertain. CDR1 and CDR2 from the germline V gene are MNHEY and SVGAGI. V lost 2 bases to trimming and J lost 6 bases, with 11 bases between them. The CDR3 is made up of 14 amino acids. The CDR3 loop reads CASSYGSRIQPQHF. The CDR3 DNA follows: TGTGCCAGCAGTTACGGCTCCCGGATTCAGCCCCAGCATTTT.

The chain has TRBV5-1 and TRBJ2-1; 12 positions match TRBD2. Germline loops: CDR1 SGHRS, CDR2 YFSETQ. The V and J ends lost 0 bases and 5 bases, in that order; junction bases with no gene match: 3. The CDR3 is 16 amino acids. Written as DNA, the CDR3 is TGCGCCAGCAGCTTGGCCCGACTAGCGGGGGACAATGAGCAGTTCTTC. Amino acids: CASSLARLAGDNEQFF.

The gene calls are TRBV6-1 and TRBJ1-4, with 7 bases identical to TRBD1. Unmatched junction bases numbered 7, after V lost 10 bases and J lost 5 bases. Germline CDR1 reads MNHNS; CDR2 reads SASEGT. The CDR3 is made up of 13 amino acids. CDR3 bases: TGTGCCACCGAAAAGGACAGGAATGAAAAACTGTTTTTT. It yields the protein CATEKDRNEKLFF.

This clonotype has just a few counts. J is TRBJ2-5 and V is TRBV18; maybe TRBD2 (6 bases). Trimming shortened V by 3 bases and J by 0 bases, and 11 bases separated the two germline ends. Germline assignment: CDR1 KGHSH and CDR2 LQKENI. This CDR3 is built from 15 residues. The CDR3 protein is CASSPGGLYQETQYF. CDR3 in DNA: TGTGCCAGCTCACCGGGGGGACTGTACCAAGAGACCCAGTACTTC.

The V gene is TRBV28, the J gene TRBJ2-7; D may correspond to TRBD1 or TRBD2 (5 bases each). Germline assignment: CDR1 MDHEN and CDR2 SYDVKM. This CDR3 region has 16 residues. Deletions cut 1 base from V and 4 bases from J, with 17 bases between. The CDR3 nucleotides read TGTGCCAGCAGTTTATCGGGGACCCTGGGCCGTTACGAGCAGTACGTC. The encoded protein is CASSLSGTLGRYEQYV.

This rearrangement joins TRBV27 to TRBJ2-7; TRBD1 is a possible D gene (5 bases). V was shortened by 2 bases and J by 6 bases, with 11 bases between the two germline ends. The CDR3 is 13 residues long. Germline assignment: CDR1 MNHEY and CDR2 SMNVEV (reference sequence). The CDR3 DNA follows: TGTGCCAGCAGTTTAGGCAGGGCAGGCGAGCAGTACGTC. This encodes CASSLGRAGEQYV.

The chain is built from TRBV20-1 and TRBJ2-2; TRBD2 is a possible D gene (5 bases). Trimming left V 0 bases short and J 0 bases short, with 11 bases between. The CDR3 contains 16 residues. Per germline, CDR1 DFQATT and CDR2 SNEGSKA (reference sequence). The CDR3 is CSARDRERPNTGELFF. The CDR3 DNA reads TGCAGTGCTAGAGATCGGGAACGACCGAACACCGGGGAGCTGTTTTTT.

J is TRBJ2-7 and V is TRBV4-2, with D possibly matching TRBD1 (5 bases). V was pared by 5 bases and J by 0 bases, with 11 bases between. The V gene's germline CDR1 is LGHNA and CDR2 YNFKEQ. The CDR3 contains 14 residues. DNA of the CDR3: TGTGCCAGCAGCATGCGACAGATCTCCTACGAGCAGTACTTC. Its translation: CASSMRQISYEQYF.

The sample holds many counts of this clonotype. The gene calls are TRBV6-2 or TRBV6-3 and TRBJ2-1; the match to TRBD2 covers 9 bases. V was pared by 6 bases and J by 4 bases, with 10 bases of the junction left unmatched. This CDR3 spans 16 amino acids. Germline-derived CDR1 and CDR2 are MNHEY and SVGEGT. Written as DNA, the CDR3 is TGTGCCAGCAGAAGGCCGGGACTAGCAACATACAATGAGCAGTTCTTC. This encodes CASRRPGLATYNEQFF.

This clonotype has a handful of counts. The rearrangement links TRBV4-1 to TRBJ2-7; possible D gene TRBD2, 5 bases. The CDR3 is 16 residues long. The germline CDR1 and CDR2 sequences are MGHRA and YSYEKL. V lost 0 bases to trimming and J lost 3 bases, with 15 bases between them. The CDR3 DNA follows: TGCGCCAGCAGCCAAGATAGCCCCGCACGGGGCTACGAGCAGTACTTC. Translation gives CASSQDSPARGYEQYF.

This clonotype was seen many times. The chain combines TRBV5-1 with TRBJ2-7; D gene ambiguous. The CDR3 contains 14 residues. Germline lookup yields CDR1 SGHRS and CDR2 YFSETQ. The germline V and J ends were trimmed by 4 bases and 11 bases, with 22 bases remaining between them. CDR3: CASSPQTGPQEKYF. CDR3 nucleotides: TGCGCCAGCAGCCCTCAGACCGGGCCCCAGGAGAAGTACTTC.

This clonotype turned up a few times. In DNA, the CDR3 is TGCGCCAGCAGCCACCACCGGGACAGGGACTCCTACGAGCAGTACGTC. It translates to CASSHHRDRDSYEQYV. The V call is TRBV4-3, the J call TRBJ2-7; the match to TRBD1 covers 9 bases. The CDR3 covers 16 residues. V trimming: 3 bases; J trimming: 0 bases; junction bases outside the gene matches: 6. The germline V gene has CDR1 LGHNA and CDR2 YSLEER.

This clonotype was counted ten times or more. V is TRBV5-1 and J is TRBJ2-3, with TRBD1 identical over 7 bases. The germline CDR1 and CDR2 sequences are SGHRS and YFSETQ. Losses at the gene ends were 4 bases for V and 1 base for J; bases not matched to a gene: 0. The CDR3 extends over 13 amino acids. The CDR3 sequence is CASSTGGTDTQYF. As DNA, the CDR3 is TGCGCCAGCAGCACAGGGGGCACAGATACGCAGTATTTT.

This sequence joins TRBV12-3 or TRBV12-4 and TRBJ1-1; D not certain. There are 15 residues in the CDR3. Trimming shortened V by 6 bases and J by 1 base, and 15 bases separated the two germline ends. The CDR3 nucleotides read TGTGCCAGCAGCCGTGTCCCTGATCGGAACACTGAAGCTTTCTTT. The encoded protein is CASSRVPDRNTEAFF.

The rearrangement uses TRBV7-9 and TRBJ2-7; TRBD1 aligns across 8 bases. The trim removed 8 bases at V and 0 bases at J, leaving 3 bases unmatched. CDR3 length: 13 residues. Looked up from germline, CDR1 is SEHNR and CDR2 is FQNEAQ (reference sequence). The chain's CDR3 is CASGDRLSYEQYV. As DNA, the CDR3 is TGTGCCAGCGGGGACAGGCTCTCCTACGAGCAGTACGTC.

Many counts were recorded for this clonotype. The chain recombines TRBV12-3 or TRBV12-4 with TRBJ2-2; possible D gene TRBD2, 6 bases. V lost 6 bases and J lost 3, with 17 bases in between. The CDR3 is 16 residues long. Here the CDR3 DNA reads TGTGCCAGCAGCCCTCGACCCCGCGGGGACACCGGGGAGCTGTTTTTT. This sequence encodes CASSPRPRGDTGELFF.

This chain connects TRBV7-9 to TRBJ2-5; 7 bases map to TRBD1. Germline lookup yields CDR1 SEHNR and CDR2 FQNEAQ (reference sequence). J gave up 5 bases and V 6 bases, and 9 bases lay outside the gene matches. The CDR3 spans 14 residues. The CDR3 DNA reads as TGTGCCAGCAGTGAGACAGGGTCACCGGAGACCCAGTACTTC. Translating it yields CASSETGSPETQYF.

The sample holds a few counts of this clonotype. V and J are TRBV18 and TRBJ1-2; weak D call: TRBD1 (6 bases). The V end was cut by 2 bases, the J end by 6 bases, with 16 bases between. Germline CDR1 is KGHSH and CDR2 is LQKENI. The CDR3 spans 15 residues. CDR3 in amino acids: CASSPDLGGADGYTF. CDR3 nucleotides: TGTGCCAGCTCACCAGATCTGGGGGGGGCCGATGGCTACACCTTC.

This chain uses TRBV7-2 with TRBJ2-1; 8 bases match TRBD1. The junction had 7 bases not matched to a gene; V was cut back by 5 bases and J by 1 base. Germline loops: CDR1 SGHTA, CDR2 FQGNSA. This CDR3 spans 16 amino acids. The CDR3: CASSAATGASYNEQFF. The CDR3 nucleotides read TGTGCCAGCAGCGCCGCGACAGGGGCGTCCTACAATGAGCAGTTCTTC.

This clonotype has a count of ten or more. V and J are TRBV9 and TRBJ2-1; D possibly corresponds to TRBD1 (6 bases). The germline V and J ends were trimmed by 5 bases and 5 bases, with 11 bases remaining between them. CDR1 is SGDLS, CDR2 YYNGEE, per germline. The CDR3 loop spans 13 amino acids. For the CDR3, the DNA is TGTGCCAGCAGGGCAGGGGTACACAATGAGCAGTTCTTC. Encoded protein: CASRAGVHNEQFF.

A few counts support this clonotype. The chain links TRBV4-2 to TRBJ2-3, with D unresolved. Trimming took 1 base from V and 0 from J, leaving 8 bases between them. Germline values: CDR1 LGHNA, CDR2 YNFKEQ. The CDR3 sequence is 15 residues long. As DNA, the CDR3 is TGTGCCAGCAGCCAAGTCCCCAGGAGCACAGATACGCAGTATTTT. Its protein product is CASSQVPRSTDTQYF.

V usage is TRBV9 and J usage is TRBJ2-2, with D perhaps TRBD1 (6 bases). The CDR3 runs to 17 residues. The germline gives CDR1 SGDLS, CDR2 YYNGEE. Trimming took off 2 bases at V and 0 bases at J, with 14 bases between the two ends. CDR3 loop: CASSVYLRQANTGELFF. CDR3 bases: TGTGCCAGCAGCGTGTATTTGAGACAGGCGAACACCGGGGAGCTGTTTTTT.

The chain has TRBV5-1 and TRBJ1-6; maybe TRBD1 (5 bases). Between the trimmed V and J ends, which lost 0 bases and 5 bases, there was a span of 15 bases. Per germline, CDR1 SGHRS and CDR2 YFSETQ. The CDR3 has 17 residues. CDR3 region: CASSLEAGTRNNSPLHF. The DNA for the CDR3 is TGCGCCAGCAGCTTGGAGGCGGGGACCCGTAATAATTCACCCCTCCACTTT.

This clonotype was recorded many times. This sequence joins TRBV6-1 and TRBJ2-3, with D hard to call. Trimming cost V 6 bases and J 0 bases, with 7 bases left between them. Germline V gives CDR1 MNHNS, CDR2 SASEGT. This CDR3 is 13 amino acids long. The CDR3 DNA follows: TGTGCCAGCAGCCGCCTTAGCACAGATACGCAGTATTTT. This translates into CASSRLSTDTQYF.

The chain uses TRBV6-6 and TRBJ2-5, with a weak D call TRBD2 (6 bases). The germline gives CDR1 MNHNY, CDR2 SVGAGI (reference sequence). This CDR3 contains 13 residues. V was shortened by 5 bases and J by 7 bases, with 14 bases between the two germline ends. The CDR3 here is CASSAGGLGTQYF. The CDR3 nucleotides read TGTGCCAGCAGTGCCGGGGGACTCGGGACCCAGTACTTC.

The chain has TRBV27 and TRBJ2-7, with a possible D match to TRBD1 (5 bases). CDR1 is MNHEY and CDR2 is SMNVEV in the germline V gene (reference sequence). This CDR3 is built from 15 residues. V gave up 8 bases and J gave up 4 bases, with 21 bases separating them. The CDR3 region has the DNA TGTGCCAGCCGCACCTATATTACAGGAATGTACGAGCAGTACTTC. Its protein product is CASRTYITGMYEQYF.

The chain has TRBV5-1 and TRBJ2-1; 9 nucleotides agree with TRBD2. Germline assignment: CDR1 SGHRS and CDR2 YFSETQ. Unmatched junction bases numbered 3, after V lost 0 bases and J lost 8 bases. CDR3 length: 14 amino acids. CDR3 DNA: TGCGCCAGCAGCTTGGCCCCTAGCGGGGATGAGCAGTTCTTC. It is translated as CASSLAPSGDEQFF.

This clonotype appeared many times. The chain recombines TRBV7-8 with TRBJ1-2, with D unresolved. The V end was cut by 5 bases, the J end by 0 bases, with 7 bases between. Germline loops: CDR1 SGHVS, CDR2 FQNEAQ. The CDR3 length is 13 residues. DNA of the CDR3: TGTGCCAGCAGCCGGGTGGCTAACTATGGCTACACCTTC. This sequence encodes CASSRVANYGYTF.

This clonotype has just a few counts. This rearrangement joins TRBV12-3 or TRBV12-4 to TRBJ1-3; D is unclear. V was trimmed by 5 bases and J by 4 bases, leaving 12 bases between them. The CDR3 extends over 14 amino acids. CDR3 residues: CASSRQSNGNTIYF. In DNA form, the CDR3 reads TGTGCCAGCAGTAGGCAAAGCAACGGAAACACCATATATTTT.